A selection of T cell receptor beta chains follows, all from one sample in a study of response to subunit inactivated influenza vaccine. TCRdb re-analysed the RT-PCR reads in MiXCR, keeping a single row per CDR3 protein. The repertoire consists of fewer than 600,000 distinct CDR3 sequences, with less than 7.5% occurring once and the leading ten covering around 13%. The sample in question was PBMCs from blood, obtained 23 months after vaccination. The receptors here all came from a man aged 45 to 70 who received an inactivated influenza vaccine. The CDR3 runs from the conserved cysteine through the conserved F or W. The D gene is left open where the match is weak. Where a row states a size, it is once, few, many or the class of an expanded clone; other rows omit it.

V: TRBV7-8
length: 15
D: TRBD1
size: -
J: TRBJ2-2
CDR3: CASSFQGVLTGELFF
DNA: TGTGCCAGCAGCTTCCAGGGGGTGCTAACCGGGGAGCTGTTTTTT

V: TRBV7-8
length: 15
D: -
size: -
J: TRBJ2-7
CDR3: CASSLEGYRGHEQYF
DNA: TGTGCCAGCAGCTTAGAAGGATATAGGGGCCACGAGCAGTACTTC

V: TRBV27
length: 14
D: -
size: few
J: TRBJ1-4
CDR3: CASSHRESNEKLFF
DNA: TGTGCCAGCAGTCACAGGGAAAGTAATGAAAAACTGTTTTTT

V: TRBV29-1
length: 14
D: -
size: many
J: TRBJ1-2
CDR3: CSLAMASGTYGYTF
DNA: TGCAGCCTTGCAATGGCCAGCGGAACCTATGGCTACACCTTC

V: TRBV6-1
length: 17
D: TRBD2
size: few
J: TRBJ2-1
CDR3: CASRTTSGSISYNEQFF
DNA: TGTGCCAGCAGAACGACTAGCGGGAGTATCTCCTACAATGAGCAGTTCTTC

V: TRBV7-8
length: 16
D: -
size: many
J: TRBJ1-5
CDR3: CASSPNMGWGNQPQHF
DNA: TGTGCCAGCAGTCCAAATATGGGTTGGGGCAATCAGCCCCAGCATTTT

V: TRBV12-3/TRBV12-4
length: 13
D: -
size: many
J: TRBJ2-7
CDR3: CASSLWEKDKQYF
DNA: TGTGCCAGCAGTTTGTGGGAGAAGGACAAGCAGTACTTC

V: TRBV10-3
length: 14
D: -
size: many
J: TRBJ2-5
CDR3: CAISDGIGGETQYF
DNA: TGTGCCATCAGTGATGGTATCGGGGGAGAGACCCAGTACTTC

V: TRBV5-5
length: 14
D: -
size: -
J: TRBJ1-4
CDR3: CASSFGPLAGGLFF
DNA: TGTGCCAGCAGCTTCGGACCTCTAGCCGGTGGACTGTTTTTT

V: TRBV6-2/TRBV6-3
length: 15
D: -
size: -
J: TRBJ2-1
CDR3: CASSYGGGPYNEQFF
DNA: TGTGCCAGCAGTTACGGTGGGGGGCCCTACAATGAGCAGTTCTTC

V: TRBV2
length: 13
D: -
size: few
J: TRBJ1-4
CDR3: CASNGQSNEKLFF
DNA: TGTGCCAGCAATGGACAGAGTAATGAAAAACTGTTTTTT